The T cell receptor (beta chain) under discussion was sequenced for a study of breast tumors, draining lymph nodes, adjacent tissues. TCRdb analysed the multiplex PCR reads with MiXCR anew, one entry per CDR3 protein. The table has about 150,000 distinct CDR3 sequences, around 22% seen once; the top ten hold just over 2.5%. This clonotype was counted at least ten times. Its target is unknown. Findings of the study overall: Compared with lymph nodes, tumors were less diverse; compared with nontumor tissue, more. Luminal-like breast cancer showed significantly higher tumor–nontumor repertoire similarity than basal-like. That most tumor T cells come from lymph nodes remained unproven. Data fit most tumor T cells coming from lymph node, expanding in tumor.

The lymph nodes were axillary draining lymph nodes from breast cancer patients. The CDR3 runs to 15 residues. Trimming took off 4 bases at V and 4 bases at J, with 16 bases between the two ends. Sequences were obtained from axillary lymph node tissue. The TCR comes from a female donor with breast cancer. Some clones in this sample may be carry-over from other donors' samples. The V and J genes are TRBV12-3 or TRBV12-4 and TRBJ1-2, with D possibly TRBD1 on 6 matching bases. The CDR3 DNA is TGTGCCAGCAGTTCCCAAACAGGGATCGGCTATGGCTACACCTTC. It encodes CASSSQTGIGYGYTF.